One T cell receptor beta chain is described in this entry. The antigen remains unidentified. Trimming removed 7 bases from V and 4 bases from J; junction bases left unmatched: 6. CDR1 and CDR2 (germline): KGHDR, SFDVKD. This CDR3 is built from 14 residues. According to the study, genomic DNA was the template for TCR beta VDJ and CDR3 profiling. MiXCR, run by TCRdb on the reads, gives a single entry per CDR3 protein. This sample yields 150,000 to 200,000 distinct CDR3 sequences, of which roughly 63% are seen a single time; 45% to 50% belongs to the top ten. This entry belongs to a study of CD8+CD57+ T cells in acquired aplastic anemia. Study overall: Across the sorted CD4+ and CD8+ cells, DNA amounts averaged approximately 3.1 ug. On average, healthy donors gave approximately 11 million reads for CD4+ cells. Whole-study findings and limits: The number of CD8+ CDR3 sequences shared by patients and controls was around 30. The CD8+ Simpson's diversity of patients and controls was not significantly different.

The source of this sequence is a human donor in good health. Sequencing was carried out using sorted CD4+, CD8+, or CD8+CD57+ T cells (not recorded which) from PBMCs. The chain is built from TRBV24-1 and TRBJ1-5, with TRBD1 identical over 7 bases. CDR3 in DNA: TGTGCCACCAGGGGCAGGGGGGATAATCAGCCCCAGCATTTT. As protein: CATRGRGDNQPQHF.